The rows below give T cell receptor beta chains drawn from one sample of a study of vaccination and CD4 T cells after COVID-19. Using its own MiXCR run on the PCR reads, TCRdb lists one record per CDR3 protein. The data hold 20,000 to 25,000 distinct CDR3 sequences, with approximately 65% observed a single time. Their specific antigens are unknown. The sample in question was CD4+ T cells from blood, cultured in vitro, obtained before SARS-CoV-2 vaccination. All receptors come from a human donor who received a COVID-19 vaccine. Each CDR3 is given with its conserved first and last residue. The order of the fields is clone size, J gene, D gene, V gene, CDR3 protein, CDR3 DNA. The D gene is left open where the match is weak. Clone size is given for some rows only: seen once, a few or many times, or a class if the clone is expanded.

NA	TRBJ1-1	NA	TRBV6-2/TRBV6-3	CASSYYILRPEAFF	TGTGCCAGCAGTTACTATATTTTGAGACCTGAAGCTTTCTTT
few	TRBJ1-6	TRBD1	TRBV7-9	CASSLLTGANSPLHF	TGTGCCAGCAGCTTGTTAACAGGGGCCAATTCACCCCTCCACTTT
NA	TRBJ1-1	TRBD1	TRBV29-1	CSVDPTGDTEAFF	TGCAGCGTTGACCCAACAGGGGATACTGAAGCTTTCTTT
NA	TRBJ2-7	TRBD2	TRBV20-1	CSARKTSDAYEQYF	TGCAGTGCTAGGAAGACTAGCGACGCCTACGAGCAGTACTTC
NA	TRBJ1-1	NA	TRBV20-1	CSALRGLREAFF	TGCAGTGCTCTCAGGGGCCTCCGTGAAGCTTTCTTT
NA	TRBJ2-3	NA	TRBV10-3	CAIGGPDTQYF	TGTGCCATCGGGGGCCCAGATACGCAGTATTTT
few	TRBJ1-2	NA	TRBV2	CASSDPPGGYTF	TGTGCCAGCAGTGATCCCCCGGGCGGCTACACCTTC
NA	TRBJ1-5	NA	TRBV7-9	CASSLGVGRYNQPQHF	TGTGCCAGCAGCTTAGGGGTCGGCAGGTACAATCAGCCCCAGCATTTT
NA	TRBJ1-5	NA	TRBV10-3	CAISGNRTYQPQHF	TGTGCCATCAGTGGAAACAGGACCTATCAGCCCCAGCATTTT
NA	TRBJ1-1	NA	TRBV5-1	CASSTIGGTEAFF	TGCGCCAGCAGCACAATAGGGGGCACTGAAGCTTTCTTT
NA	TRBJ2-2	NA	TRBV6-1	CASSTNRGSFSGELFF	TGTGCCAGCAGTACAAACAGAGGGTCCTTTTCCGGGGAGCTGTTTTTT
NA	TRBJ1-1	TRBD1	TRBV10-3	CAIKGQGNTEAFF	TGTGCCATCAAAGGACAGGGGAACACTGAAGCTTTCTTT
NA	TRBJ2-7	NA	TRBV5-4	CASSLDQGYYEQYF	TGTGCCAGCAGCTTGGACCAGGGGTACTACGAGCAGTACTTC
NA	TRBJ2-3	TRBD2	TRBV20-1	CSARDGRESGDTQYF	TGCAGTGCTAGAGATGGGAGGGAATCTGGGGATACGCAGTATTTT
NA	TRBJ1-2	NA	TRBV6-1	CASGSTPGTPANYGYTF	TGTGCCAGCGGTAGCACGCCGGGGACACCGGCTAACTATGGCTACACCTTC
NA	TRBJ2-2	NA	TRBV19	CASRTPGGELFF	TGTGCCAGTAGAACCCCAGGAGGGGAGCTGTTTTTT
NA	TRBJ2-3	NA	TRBV6-1	CASRKSGEGGTDTQYF	TGTGCCAGCAGGAAATCAGGGGAAGGTGGCACAGATACGCAGTATTTT
NA	TRBJ2-5	NA	TRBV27	CASSSPAETQYF	TGTGCCAGCAGTTCCCCCGCCGAGACCCAGTACTTC
few	TRBJ1-1	NA	TRBV7-9	CASSLGWENTEAFF	TGTGCCAGCAGCTTAGGCTGGGAGAACACTGAAGCTTTCTTT
few	TRBJ1-5	TRBD1	TRBV19	CASTTDRGVSDQPQHF	TGTGCCAGTACAACGGACAGGGGCGTTTCCGATCAGCCCCAGCATTTT
NA	TRBJ2-3	TRBD1	TRBV7-9	CASSLGAPGQGLDTQYF	TGTGCCAGCAGCTTAGGCGCCCCGGGACAGGGATTAGATACGCAGTATTTT
NA	TRBJ2-1	NA	TRBV7-8	CASSLEGRGLGNEQFF	TGTGCCAGCAGCTTAGAGGGCCGGGGATTAGGCAATGAGCAGTTCTTC
NA	TRBJ1-1	NA	TRBV7-2	CASSLARAGEAFF	TGTGCCAGCAGCTTAGCGAGGGCAGGGGAGGCTTTCTTT
NA	TRBJ2-3	NA	TRBV6-2/TRBV6-3	CASSYGRDRRLDTQYF	TGTGCCAGCAGTTACGGTAGGGATCGAAGGTTGGATACGCAGTATTTT
once	TRBJ2-1	TRBD2	TRBV24-1	CATSASGGAFMGEQFF	TGTGCCACCAGTGCTAGCGGGGGGGCTTTTATGGGTGAGCAGTTCTTC
once	TRBJ1-5	TRBD1	TRBV6-1	CASRLTPGGGNQPQHF	TGTGCCAGCAGACTCACCCCAGGGGGTGGCAATCAGCCCCAGCATTTT
NA	TRBJ1-5	NA	TRBV6-1	CASTGTDSNQPQHF	TGTGCCAGCACTGGGACGGATAGCAATCAGCCCCAGCATTTT
once	TRBJ1-5	TRBD1	TRBV20-1	CSARDRDRANSNQPQHF	TGCAGTGCTAGAGACCGGGACAGGGCCAATAGCAATCAGCCCCAGCATTTT
NA	TRBJ2-3	TRBD2	TRBV7-2	CASSSGLAGVNTQYF	TGTGCCAGCAGCTCCGGACTAGCGGGGGTAAATACGCAGTATTTT
few	TRBJ1-1	TRBD1	TRBV20-1	CSARDRGLSTEAFF	TGCAGTGCTAGGGACAGGGGGTTGAGCACTGAAGCTTTCTTT
few	TRBJ1-2	TRBD1	TRBV12-3/TRBV12-4	CASSPGQGGPTNYGYTF	TGTGCCAGCAGTCCTGGACAGGGGGGCCCTACTAACTATGGCTACACCTTC
NA	TRBJ1-5	NA	TRBV7-8	CASSLGGGHGNQPQHF	TGTGCCAGCAGCTTAGGGGGGGGGCATGGCAATCAGCCCCAGCATTTT
few	TRBJ2-7	TRBD2	TRBV30	CAWSRAGGPFEQYF	TGTGCCTGGAGTCGGGCGGGGGGGCCTTTCGAGCAGTACTTC
few	TRBJ1-5	TRBD1	TRBV19	CASSILRTGGLQPQHF	TGTGCCAGTAGTATCTTGCGGACAGGGGGCCTTCAGCCCCAGCATTTT
NA	TRBJ2-6	TRBD1	TRBV12-3/TRBV12-4	CASRLTGVGANVLTF	TGTGCCAGCAGACTAACAGGGGTAGGGGCCAACGTCCTGACTTTC
NA	TRBJ1-6	NA	TRBV6-1	CASQRGAYNSPLHF	TGTGCCAGCCAACGGGGGGCCTATAATTCACCCCTCCACTTT
once	TRBJ2-2	TRBD2	TRBV6-1	CASRRLAGVYTGGLFF	TGTGCCAGCAGAAGACTAGCGGGGGTATACACCGGGGGGCTGTTTTTT
NA	TRBJ1-2	NA	TRBV2	CASRGGGAANYGYTF	TGTGCCAGCAGGGGCGGCGGAGCTGCTAACTATGGCTACACCTTC
NA	TRBJ1-5	NA	TRBV10-2	CASSGGLLNQPQHF	TGCGCCAGCAGTGGAGGTTTACTCAATCAGCCCCAGCATTTT
NA	TRBJ1-1	NA	TRBV7-9	CASSLAGVGTEAFF	TGTGCCAGCAGCTTAGCAGGGGTAGGCACTGAAGCTTTCTTT
NA	TRBJ2-3	NA	TRBV6-5	CASSYPTRDGCTDTQYF	TGTGCCAGCAGTTACCCCACCCGCGATGGGTGCACAGATACGCAGTATTTT
NA	TRBJ2-3	NA	TRBV7-6	CASRQGPSTDTQYF	TGTGCCAGCAGACAGGGACCAAGCACAGATACGCAGTATTTT
once	TRBJ1-6	NA	TRBV2	CASSEASRSPLHF	TGTGCCAGCAGTGAAGCGTCGAGGTCACCCCTCCACTTT
NA	TRBJ2-3	TRBD1	TRBV24-1	CATSDLIQGGTDTQYF	TGTGCCACCAGTGATTTGATACAGGGGGGCACAGATACGCAGTATTTT
few	TRBJ1-5	TRBD1	TRBV30	CAWSGQGYQPQHF	TGTGCCTGGAGTGGACAGGGGTATCAGCCCCAGCATTTT
NA	TRBJ1-2	NA	TRBV5-1	CASSSLLEGNYGYTF	TGCGCCAGCAGCTCGCTTCTGGAGGGTAACTATGGCTACACCTTC
NA	TRBJ2-1	NA	TRBV7-2	CASSLGPTGEQFF	TGTGCCAGCAGCTTGGGACCTACGGGTGAGCAGTTCTTC
NA	TRBJ2-3	NA	TRBV6-5	CASSSSGTTDTQYF	TGTGCCAGCAGTTCCTCCGGGACCACAGATACGCAGTATTTT
few	TRBJ2-1	TRBD1	TRBV24-1	CATSTATGGNEQFF	TGTGCCACCTCAACCGCCACAGGGGGCAATGAGCAGTTCTTC
few	TRBJ1-2	NA	TRBV15	CATSRDRLGGYGYTF	TGTGCCACCAGCAGAGATAGGTTGGGAGGGTATGGCTACACCTTC
NA	TRBJ2-5	NA	TRBV20-1	CSARTTRGETQYF	TGCAGTGCTAGAACCACGAGGGGAGAGACCCAGTACTTC
NA	TRBJ1-3	NA	TRBV19	CASTLPPGDTIYF	TGTGCCAGTACTCTGCCACCTGGAGACACCATATATTTT
NA	TRBJ2-3	TRBD2	TRBV10-1	CASSAASGARTDTQYF	TGCGCCAGCAGTGCGGCTAGCGGGGCCCGCACAGATACGCAGTATTTT
few	TRBJ1-5	NA	TRBV6-1	CASSEDPHKPQHF	TGTGCCAGCAGTGAAGACCCCCATAAGCCCCAGCATTTT
few	TRBJ1-1	NA	TRBV20-1	CTLARKVNTEAFF	TGCACCCTGGCTCGGAAGGTGAACACTGAAGCTTTCTTT
NA	TRBJ1-2	TRBD1	TRBV7-8	CASSLRQGVIYGYTF	TGTGCCAGCAGCTTAAGGCAGGGGGTTATCTATGGCTACACCTTC